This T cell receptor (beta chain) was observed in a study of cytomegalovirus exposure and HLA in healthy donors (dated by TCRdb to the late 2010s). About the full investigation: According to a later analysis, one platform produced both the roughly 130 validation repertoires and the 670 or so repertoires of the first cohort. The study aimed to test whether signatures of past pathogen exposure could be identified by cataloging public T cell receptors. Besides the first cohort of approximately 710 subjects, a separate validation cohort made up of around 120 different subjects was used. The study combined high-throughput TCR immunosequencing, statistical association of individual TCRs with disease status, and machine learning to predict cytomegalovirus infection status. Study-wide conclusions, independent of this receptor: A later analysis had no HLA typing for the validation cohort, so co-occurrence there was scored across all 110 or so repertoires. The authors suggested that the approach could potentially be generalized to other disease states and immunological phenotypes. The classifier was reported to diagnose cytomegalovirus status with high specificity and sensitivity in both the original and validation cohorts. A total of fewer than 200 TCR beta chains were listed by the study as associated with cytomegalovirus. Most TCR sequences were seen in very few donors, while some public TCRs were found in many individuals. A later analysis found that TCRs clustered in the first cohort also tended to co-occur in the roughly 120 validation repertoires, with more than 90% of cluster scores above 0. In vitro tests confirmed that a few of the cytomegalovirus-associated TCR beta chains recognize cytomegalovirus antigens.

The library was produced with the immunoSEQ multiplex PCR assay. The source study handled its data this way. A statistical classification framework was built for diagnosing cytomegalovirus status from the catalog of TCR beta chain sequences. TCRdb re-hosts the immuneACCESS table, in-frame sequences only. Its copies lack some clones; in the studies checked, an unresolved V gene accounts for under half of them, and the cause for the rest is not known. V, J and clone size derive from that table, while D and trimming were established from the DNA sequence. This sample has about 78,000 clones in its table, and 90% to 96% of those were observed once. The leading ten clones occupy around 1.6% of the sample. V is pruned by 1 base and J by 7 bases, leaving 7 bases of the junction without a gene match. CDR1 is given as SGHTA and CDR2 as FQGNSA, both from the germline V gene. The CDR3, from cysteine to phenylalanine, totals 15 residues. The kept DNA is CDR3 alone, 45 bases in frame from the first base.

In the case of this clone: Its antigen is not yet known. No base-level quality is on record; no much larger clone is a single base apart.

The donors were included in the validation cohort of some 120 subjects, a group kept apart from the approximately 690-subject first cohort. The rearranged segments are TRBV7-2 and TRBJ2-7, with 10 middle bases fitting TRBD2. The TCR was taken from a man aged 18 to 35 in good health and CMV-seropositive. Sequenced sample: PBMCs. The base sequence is TGTGCCAGCAGCTTAGGTCTAGCGGGAGCGCGGGAGCAGTACTTC. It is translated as CASSLGLAGAREQYF.